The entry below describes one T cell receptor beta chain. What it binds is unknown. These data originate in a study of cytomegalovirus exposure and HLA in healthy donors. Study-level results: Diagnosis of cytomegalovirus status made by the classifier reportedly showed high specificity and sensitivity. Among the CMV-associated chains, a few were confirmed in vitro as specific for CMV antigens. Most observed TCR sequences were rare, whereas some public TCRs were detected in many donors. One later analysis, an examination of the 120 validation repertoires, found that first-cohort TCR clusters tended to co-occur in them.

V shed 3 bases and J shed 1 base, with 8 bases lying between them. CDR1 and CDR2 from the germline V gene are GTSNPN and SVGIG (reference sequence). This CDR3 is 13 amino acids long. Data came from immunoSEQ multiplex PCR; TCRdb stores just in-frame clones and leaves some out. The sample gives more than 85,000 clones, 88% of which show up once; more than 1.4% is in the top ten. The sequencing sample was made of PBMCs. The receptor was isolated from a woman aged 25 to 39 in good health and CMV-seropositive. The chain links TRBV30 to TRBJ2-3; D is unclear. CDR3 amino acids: CAWRSPGTDTQYF. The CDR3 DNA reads TGTGCCTGGAGGTCCCCAGGCACAGATACGCAGTATTTT. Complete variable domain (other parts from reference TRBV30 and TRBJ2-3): SQTIHQWPATLVQPVGSPLSLECTVEGTSNPNLYWYRQAAGRGLQLLFYSVGIGQISSEVPQNLSASRPQDRQFILSSKKLLLSDSGFYLCAWRSPGTDTQYFGPGTRLTVL.